The 27 T cell receptor beta chains in this list originate from one sample, sequenced in a study of shared clonotypes between healthy human individuals. TCRdb's table, derived via immunoSEQ multiplex PCR, lists solely in-frame clones and lacks some. The table lists fewer than 700,000 clones, around 80% of them singletons. The sequenced sample was PBMCs. Every receptor here comes from a woman aged 40 to 50 in good health. Some clones in this sample may be carry-over from other donors' samples.

Ten or more counts support this clone. This rearrangement joins TRBV7-3 to TRBJ2-3, with TRBD2 matching 8 bases. The V gene end was trimmed by 4 bases and the J gene end by 3 bases; junction bases not matched to a gene: 6. Germline V gene lookup returns CDR1 SGHTA and CDR2 FQGTGA. The CDR3 runs 15 residues. The CDR3 protein is CASSSGTSRTDTQYF. CDR3 DNA: TGTGCCAGCAGCTCCGGGACTAGTCGGACAGATACGCAGTATTTT.

This clone appeared once. The chain combines TRBV4-1 with TRBJ1-1; 11 bases align to TRBD1. The V segment lost 1 base and the J segment 4 bases; nucleotides outside the gene matches: 2. The CDR3 has 15 residues. In germline, CDR1 is MGHRA, CDR2 YSYEKL. The DNA of the CDR3 is TGCGCCAGCAGCCAAGGGACAGGGGGCATCACTGAAGCTTTCTTT. It yields the protein CASSQGTGGITEAFF.

The chain has TRBV4-2 and TRBJ2-5, with 7 bases lining up with TRBD1. Germline values: CDR1 LGHNA, CDR2 YNFKEQ. The CDR3 has 15 amino acids. V lost 1 base to trimming and J lost 5 bases; unmatched junction nucleotides: 7. CDR3 sequence: CASSQGGRGLETQYF. CDR3 nucleotide sequence: TGTGCCAGCAGCCAAGGGGGCAGGGGGTTGGAGACCCAGTACTTC.

This chain links TRBV7-8 with TRBJ1-2; D may be TRBD1 (5 bases). In germline, CDR1 is SGHVS, CDR2 FQNEAQ. The V gene lost 2 bases and the J gene lost 4 bases, with 14 bases spanning the gap. The CDR3 contains 15 residues. In DNA form, the CDR3 reads TGTGCCAGCAGCTTACGGGTCCAGGGTATCTATGGCTACACCTTC. It yields the protein CASSLRVQGIYGYTF.

This clone was found a few times. The junction shows a germline mismatch at one end, possibly a read error. The chain combines TRBV6-1 with TRBJ2-2, with 9 positions matching TRBD2. The CDR3 is made up of 16 amino acids. Per germline, CDR1 MNHNS and CDR2 SASEGT. As DNA, the CDR3 is TGTGCCAGCAGTAAAGCGGGAGGTGTGAACACCGGGGAGCTGTTTTTT. Translating gives CASSKAGGVNTGELFF.

The rearrangement links TRBV19 to TRBJ2-7, with D perhaps being TRBD1 or TRBD2 (6 bases each). The CDR3 sequence is 14 residues long. Trimming took 4 bases from V and 7 from J, leaving 17 bases between them. Germline CDR1 and CDR2: LNHDA and SQIVND (reference sequence). Written as DNA, the CDR3 is TGTGCCAGTAGTAACCGGGACGGGGGCAAAGAGCAGTACTTC. Its translation is CASSNRDGGKEQYF. Looking up the rest from reference TRBV19 and TRBJ2-7 gives the full variable domain: DGGITQSPKYLFRKEGQNVTLSCEQNLNHDAMYWYRQDPGQGLRLIYYSQIVNDFQKGDIAEGYSVSREKKESFPLTVTSAQKNPTAFYLCASSNRDGGKEQYFGPGTRLTVT.

This clone has a handful of counts. The V gene is TRBV19, the J gene TRBJ1-4; no reliable D call. Per the germline V gene, CDR1 is LNHDA and CDR2 is SQIVND (reference sequence). The length of the CDR3 is 16 residues. V dropped 2 bases and J dropped 1 base, with 11 bases sitting between them. The CDR3 DNA reads TGTGCCAGTAGTATACTCTTGCTGCGAACTAATGAAAAACTGTTTTTT. It is translated as CASSILLLRTNEKLFF.

The chain uses TRBV7-9 and TRBJ1-4; D is perhaps TRBD1 (5 bases). The CDR3 covers 14 residues. Trimming left V 3 bases short and J 6 bases short, with 11 bases between. Germline-derived CDR1 and CDR2 are SEHNR and FQNEAQ (reference sequence). CDR3 nucleotides: TGTGCCAGCAGCTTCGGTGGGGGGGATGAAAAACTGTTTTTT. Encoded protein: CASSFGGGDEKLFF.

The rearrangement joins TRBV11-2 to TRBJ2-1; TRBD2 matches 7 bases. V gave up 0 bases and J gave up 3 bases; unmatched junction bases: 5. This CDR3 comprises 16 residues. The germline gives CDR1 SGHAT, CDR2 FQNNGV. The CDR3 protein is CASSLEASGGYNEQFF. The CDR3 DNA follows: TGTGCCAGCAGCTTAGAGGCTAGCGGAGGCTACAATGAGCAGTTCTTC.

This clone was counted only a few times. The chain couples TRBV6-5 to TRBJ1-6, with 7 bases fitting TRBD1. With 2 bases clipped from V and 9 bases from J, the junction kept 7 bases outside the gene matches. The CDR3 length is 15 residues. In germline, CDR1 is MNHEY, CDR2 SVGAGI. The CDR3: CASSYDRAPSSPLHF. CDR3 DNA: TGTGCCAGCAGTTACGACAGGGCTCCGAGTTCACCCCTCCACTTT.

This clone was seen a single time. The chain joins TRBV10-3 to TRBJ2-6; perhaps D is TRBD1 or TRBD2 (5 bases each). This CDR3 spans 17 amino acids. CDR1 ENHRY and CDR2 SYGVKD come from the germline V gene. Trimming cost V 3 bases and J 3 bases, with 15 bases left between them. The CDR3 loop reads CAISEWGSQVGANVLTF. The CDR3 bases are TGTGCCATCAGTGAATGGGGGTCCCAGGTTGGGGCCAACGTCCTGACTTTC.

This clone was counted once. The rearrangement links TRBV6-1 to TRBJ2-2; D remains unclear. The germline V gene encodes CDR1 MNHNS and CDR2 SASEGT. Trimming removed 7 bases from V and 1 base from J, with 7 bases in between. The CDR3 spans 13 residues. The CDR3 here is CASTEGNTGELFF. The DNA for the CDR3 is TGTGCCAGCACAGAAGGGAACACCGGGGAGCTGTTTTTT.

Worth noting for this clone: With only one base between it and a far larger clone, this is likely a read error. Within the sample, other DNA sequences also encode this same CDR3. The chain joins TRBV29-1 to TRBJ1-1, with TRBD1 matching over 9 bases. CDR1 is SQVTM, CDR2 ANQGSEA, per germline. This CDR3 contains 12 residues. The CDR3 sequence is CSGDRVNTEAFF. For the CDR3, the DNA is TGCAGCGGGGACAGGGTGAACACTGAAGCCTTCTTT.

This clone was detected ten times or more. This chain links TRBV7-9 with TRBJ1-3; TRBD1 is a possible D gene (5 bases). The V end lost 5 bases, the J end lost 2 bases, and 10 bases lay between the germline ends. CDR1 and CDR2 (germline): SEHNR, FQNEAQ (reference sequence). The CDR3 contains 14 residues. CDR3 in DNA: TGTGCCAGCAGCCAGGGAGTGGCTGGAAACACCATATATTTT. Encoded protein: CASSQGVAGNTIYF.

This chain uses TRBV10-1 with TRBJ2-5; D ambiguous. This CDR3 spans 12 amino acids. Germline V gene sequence: CDR1 WNHNN, CDR2 SYGVQD (reference sequence). Trimming took 3 bases from V and 0 from J, leaving 2 bases between them. This CDR3 reads CASSDYQETQYF. CDR3 bases: TGCGCCAGCAGTGACTACCAAGAGACCCAGTACTTC.

V and J are TRBV5-6 and TRBJ2-7, with D possibly TRBD2 on 5 matching bases. V was pared by 2 bases and J by 6 bases, with 9 bases between. CDR1 and CDR2 from the germline V gene are SGHDT and YYEEEE. The CDR3 spans 12 residues. The CDR3 reads CASSFAGVEQYF. DNA for the CDR3: TGTGCCAGCAGCTTTGCCGGGGTCGAGCAGTACTTC.

The V call is TRBV5-1, the J call TRBJ2-3; TRBD1 aligns across 7 bases. The CDR3 totals 14 residues. Germline V gives CDR1 SGHRS, CDR2 YFSETQ. Trimming cost V 2 bases and J 6 bases; bases outside gene matches: 6. CDR3 in amino acids: CASSLGTEGDTQYF. Here the CDR3 DNA reads TGCGCCAGCAGCTTAGGGACAGAAGGTGATACGCAGTATTTT.

The gene calls are TRBV14 and TRBJ1-3; D not certain. Trimming took 0 bases from V and 2 from J, leaving 14 bases between them. The CDR3 loop spans 17 amino acids. Germline lookup yields CDR1 SGHDN and CDR2 FVKESK. CDR3: CASSQEAVWQTGNTIYF. CDR3 nucleotide sequence: TGTGCCAGCAGCCAAGAAGCGGTGTGGCAGACTGGAAACACCATATATTTT.

This clone has a handful of counts. The V and J genes are TRBV5-4 and TRBJ2-7; the D is unclear. CDR1 and CDR2 from the germline V gene are SGHNT and YYREEE (reference sequence). This CDR3 region has 14 residues. With 2 bases removed from V and 7 bases from J, the gap between germline ends came to 16 bases. CDR3: CASSLPNSLGEQYF. In nucleotides, the CDR3 is TGTGCCAGCAGCTTACCAAACTCCCTGGGGGAGCAGTACTTC. The variable domain in full, completed from reference TRBV5-4 and TRBJ2-7, reads ETGVTQSPTHLIKTRGQQVTLRCSSQSGHNTVSWYQQALGQGPQFIFQYYREEENGRGNFPPRFSGLQFPNYSSELNVNALELDDSALYLCASSLPNSLGEQYFGPGTRLTVT.

This clone was observed a single time. The chain carries TRBV6-5 and TRBJ2-7, with 11 bases aligning to TRBD2. Germline V gene lookup returns CDR1 MNHEY and CDR2 SVGAGI. This CDR3 is built from 15 residues. V trimming: 3 bases; J trimming: 3 bases; junction bases outside the gene matches: 4. CDR3 coding DNA: TGTGCCAGCAGTTATAGTGGGACTAGCGGCTACGAGCAGTACTTC. Translated, it gives CASSYSGTSGYEQYF.

J is TRBJ2-1 and V is TRBV10-2, with 15 bases identical to TRBD2. The germline V gene encodes CDR1 WSHSY and CDR2 SAAADI. CDR3 size: 15 residues. V lost 6 bases, J lost 10 bases, and 7 bases stayed unmatched. The CDR3 spells CASRVPGLAGGEQFF. For the CDR3, the DNA is TGCGCCAGCAGGGTACCGGGACTAGCGGGAGGAGAGCAGTTCTTC.

V is TRBV27 and J is TRBJ2-3, with D unclear. V lost 4 bases and J 4 bases, leaving 9 bases between the germline ends. CDR3 length: 13 amino acids. Germline V gene data show CDR1 as MNHEY and CDR2 as SMNVEV (reference sequence). The CDR3, as DNA: TGTGCCAGCAGTTCACCCACGTCAGATACGCAGTATTTT. Translation gives CASSSPTSDTQYF.

The rearrangement joins TRBV20-1 to TRBJ2-1, with D perhaps being TRBD1 or TRBD2 (6 bases each). The germline V gene encodes CDR1 DFQATT and CDR2 SNEGSKA (reference sequence). This CDR3 contains 10 residues. CDR3 bases: TGCTCTACGGGGGCTGATGAGCAGTTCTTC. This encodes CSTGADEQFF.

The CDR3 nucleotides are TGTGCCAGCAGCTTAGCAGATACGCAGTATTTT. Its protein product is CASSLADTQYF. The rearrangement uses TRBV7-8 and TRBJ2-3; D is undetermined. The CDR3 is 11 residues long. The germline V and J ends were trimmed by 0 bases and 5 bases, with 0 bases remaining between them. The V gene's germline CDR1 is SGHVS and CDR2 FQNEAQ.

This clone came up once. The chain employs TRBV7-6 and TRBJ2-7; possibly TRBD2 for D (6 bases). The CDR3 has 14 residues. Germline values: CDR1 SGHVS, CDR2 FNYEAQ. The ends were cut back, 4 bases at V and 7 bases at J, with 17 bases in the middle. The CDR3 sequence is CASSWGAGLTEQYF. DNA for the CDR3: TGTGCCAGCAGCTGGGGTGCGGGGCTTACTGAGCAGTACTTC. Looking up the rest from reference TRBV7-6 and TRBJ2-7 gives the full variable domain: GAGVSQSPRYKVTKRGQDVALRCDPISGHVSLYWYRQALGQGPEFLTYFNYEAQQDKSGLPNDRFSAERPEGSISTLTIQRTEQRDSAMYRCASSWGAGLTEQYFGPGTRLTVT.

The chain has TRBV19 and TRBJ2-2; D might be TRBD1 (6 bases). The ends were cut back, 8 bases at V and 4 bases at J, with 14 bases in the middle. This CDR3 has 14 residues. From germline, CDR1 is LNHDA and CDR2 SQIVND (reference sequence). The CDR3 loop reads CASRKMGATGELFF. In DNA form, the CDR3 reads TGTGCCAGTCGCAAGATGGGGGCCACCGGGGAGCTGTTTTTT.

This sequence joins TRBV7-9 and TRBJ2-3; D is unclear. V was shortened by 0 bases and J by 2 bases, with 9 bases between the two germline ends. The CDR3 sequence is 15 residues long. Germline-derived CDR1 and CDR2 are SEHNR and FQNEAQ (reference sequence). CDR3 DNA: TGTGCCAGCAGCTTAGCGCTAACTTACACAGATACGCAGTATTTT. Translating it yields CASSLALTYTDTQYF.